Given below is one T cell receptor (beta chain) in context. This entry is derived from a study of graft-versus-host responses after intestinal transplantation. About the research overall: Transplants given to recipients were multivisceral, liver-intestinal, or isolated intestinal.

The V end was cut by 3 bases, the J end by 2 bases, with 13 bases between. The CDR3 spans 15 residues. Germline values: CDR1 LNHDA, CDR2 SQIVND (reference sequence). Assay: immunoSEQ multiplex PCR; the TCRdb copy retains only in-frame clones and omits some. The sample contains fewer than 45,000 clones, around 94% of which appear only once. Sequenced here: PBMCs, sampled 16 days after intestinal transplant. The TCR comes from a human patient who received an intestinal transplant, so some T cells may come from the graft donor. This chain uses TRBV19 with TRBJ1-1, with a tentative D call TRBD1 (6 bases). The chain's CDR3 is CASSINGGQNTEAFF. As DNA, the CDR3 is TGTGCCAGTAGTATCAACGGGGGGCAAAACACTGAAGCTTTCTTT.